This T cell receptor (beta chain) is from a study of blood T cell repertoires in COVID-19. Study in general: What the recovered Cohort 3 donors had was two negative PCRs, clearance, or symptom resolution.

The germline CDR1 and CDR2 sequences are SQVTM and ANQGSEA. The CDR3 covers 14 residues. The junction had 9 bases not matched to a gene; V was cut back by 6 bases and J by 3 bases. Measured with immunoSEQ multiplex PCR; TCRdb has only the in-frame clones, and not every one. The sample contains roughly 140,000 clones, approximately 84% of which appear only once. Sequenced sample: PBMCs or T cells enriched from blood (not recorded which). This sequence was found in a man between 45 and 60 years old in a cohort exposed to, infected with or recovered from COVID-19 (not recorded which). The chain is built from TRBV29-1 and TRBJ2-7; TRBD1 matches at 9 bases. CDR3 residues: CSVGAGQGIYEQYF. In nucleotides, the CDR3 is TGCAGCGTCGGGGCGGGACAGGGAATCTACGAGCAGTACTTC.